Below, one T cell receptor beta chain is given with its context. Its antigen remains unknown. The junction departs from germline at one end; a sequencing error may be responsible. The data were obtained in a study of shared clonotypes between healthy human individuals. The study, taken as a whole, reports: Researchers found naive subsets generally carried larger estimated richness than memory subsets.

There are 13 residues in the CDR3. Germline V CDR1 and CDR2: MNHEY, SVGAGI. Authors' analysis steps: Quality scores were absent from the junction-only immunoSEQ sequences, so filtering differed. Libraries were prepared by immunoSEQ multiplex PCR; TCRdb keeps only in-frame clonotypes and omits some of them. The DNA gave D and trimming, while V, J and clone size come from that table. In the table there are millions of clones, 85% to 95% of which are singletons. This TCR came from a man between 18 and 35 years old in good health. V and J are TRBV6-5 and TRBJ1-6; D gene uncertain. The sequenced sample was naive CD4+ T cells sorted from blood. Documented subset: CD45RA+ positively selected. CDR3 in DNA: TGTGCCATCAGTTACTCAGGTGATTCACCCCTCCACTTT. Its translation is CAISYSGDSPLHF.